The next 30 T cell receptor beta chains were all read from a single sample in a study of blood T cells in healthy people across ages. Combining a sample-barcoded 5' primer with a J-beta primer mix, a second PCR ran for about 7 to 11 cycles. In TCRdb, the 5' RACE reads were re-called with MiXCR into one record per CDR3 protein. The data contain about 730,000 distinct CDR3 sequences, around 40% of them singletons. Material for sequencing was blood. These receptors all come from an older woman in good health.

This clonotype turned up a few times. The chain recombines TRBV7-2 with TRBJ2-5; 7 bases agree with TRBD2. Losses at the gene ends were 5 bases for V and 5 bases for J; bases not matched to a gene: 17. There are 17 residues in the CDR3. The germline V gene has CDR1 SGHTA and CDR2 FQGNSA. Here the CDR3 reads CASSHPVRRESDETQYF. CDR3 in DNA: TGTGCCAGCAGCCACCCCGTTCGGCGGGAGTCTGACGAGACCCAGTACTTC.

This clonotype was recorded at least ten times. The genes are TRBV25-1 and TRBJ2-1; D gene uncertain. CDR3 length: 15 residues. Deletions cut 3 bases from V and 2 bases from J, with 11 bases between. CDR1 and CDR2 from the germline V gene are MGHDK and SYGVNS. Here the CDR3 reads CASSDLGRPYNEQFF. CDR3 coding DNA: TGTGCCAGCAGTGACTTAGGACGGCCCTACAATGAGCAGTTCTTC.

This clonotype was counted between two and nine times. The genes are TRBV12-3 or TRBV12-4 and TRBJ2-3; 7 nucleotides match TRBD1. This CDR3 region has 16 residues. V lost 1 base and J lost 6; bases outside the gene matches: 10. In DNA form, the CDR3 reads TGTGCCAGCAGTTTAGTCGGTAGGGGGCCGACGGATACGCAGTATTTT. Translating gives CASSLVGRGPTDTQYF.

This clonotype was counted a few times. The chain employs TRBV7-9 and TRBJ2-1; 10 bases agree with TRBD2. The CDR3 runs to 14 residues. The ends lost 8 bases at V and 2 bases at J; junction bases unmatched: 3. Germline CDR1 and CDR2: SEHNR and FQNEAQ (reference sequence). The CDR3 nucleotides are TGTGCCAGCTACACTAGCGGGGCCTACAATGAGCAGTTCTTC. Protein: CASYTSGAYNEQFF.

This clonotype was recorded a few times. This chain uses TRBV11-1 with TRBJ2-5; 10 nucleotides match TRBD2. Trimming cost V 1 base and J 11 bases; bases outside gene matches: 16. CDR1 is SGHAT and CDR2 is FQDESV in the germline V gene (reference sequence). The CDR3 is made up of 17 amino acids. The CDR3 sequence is CASSLGGASGGHNEQYF. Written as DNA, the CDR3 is TGTGCCAGCAGCTTAGGCGGGGCTAGCGGGGGTCACAATGAGCAGTACTTC.

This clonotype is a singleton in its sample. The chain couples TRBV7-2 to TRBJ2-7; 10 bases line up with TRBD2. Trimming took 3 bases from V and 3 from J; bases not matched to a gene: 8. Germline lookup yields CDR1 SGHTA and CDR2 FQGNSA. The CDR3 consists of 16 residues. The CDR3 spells CASSFRDPSGGYEQYF. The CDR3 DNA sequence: TGTGCCAGCAGCTTTAGGGACCCTAGCGGGGGCTACGAGCAGTACTTC.

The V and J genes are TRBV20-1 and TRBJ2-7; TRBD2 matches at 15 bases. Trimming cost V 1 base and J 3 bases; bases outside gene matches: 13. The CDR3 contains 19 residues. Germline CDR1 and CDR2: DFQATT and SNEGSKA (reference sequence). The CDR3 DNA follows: TGCAGTGCTAGAGCTCCCAGGACTAGCGGGAGGGCTGGCCTCTACGAGCAGTACTTC. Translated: CSARAPRTSGRAGLYEQYF.

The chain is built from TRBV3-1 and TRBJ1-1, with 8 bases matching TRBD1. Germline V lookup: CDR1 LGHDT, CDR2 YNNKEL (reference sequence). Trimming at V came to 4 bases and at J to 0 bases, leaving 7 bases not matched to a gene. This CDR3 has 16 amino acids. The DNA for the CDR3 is TGTGCCAGCAGCCCCGGACAGGGCGTCATGAACACTGAAGCTTTCTTT. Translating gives CASSPGQGVMNTEAFF.

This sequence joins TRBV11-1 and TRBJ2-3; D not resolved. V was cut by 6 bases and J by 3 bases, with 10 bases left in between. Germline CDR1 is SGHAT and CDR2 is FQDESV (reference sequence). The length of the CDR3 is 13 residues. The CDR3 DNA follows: TGTGCCAGCAGAGAAAAACGGACAGATACGCAGTATTTT. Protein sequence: CASREKRTDTQYF.

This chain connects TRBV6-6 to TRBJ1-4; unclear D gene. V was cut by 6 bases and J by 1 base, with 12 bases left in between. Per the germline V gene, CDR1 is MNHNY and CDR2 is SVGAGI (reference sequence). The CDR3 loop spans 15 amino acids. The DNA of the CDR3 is TGTGCCAGCAGGTGGAGGGTACAAACTAATGAAAAACTGTTTTTT. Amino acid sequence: CASRWRVQTNEKLFF.

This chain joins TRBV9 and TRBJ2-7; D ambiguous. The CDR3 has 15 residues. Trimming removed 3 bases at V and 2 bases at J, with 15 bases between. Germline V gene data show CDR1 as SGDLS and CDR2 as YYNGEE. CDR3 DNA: TGTGCCAGCAGCGCCGTTGGCGGTGGGCCCTACGAGCAGTACTTC. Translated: CASSAVGGGPYEQYF.

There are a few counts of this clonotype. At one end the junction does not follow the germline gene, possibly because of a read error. The CDR3 DNA is TGTGCTAGCAGCCTTCGAGCACACGGGCAAGAGACCCAGTACTTC. Protein product: CASSLRAHGQETQYF. The chain carries TRBV7-7 and TRBJ2-5, with D hard to call. Germline V CDR1 and CDR2: SSHAT, FNYEAQ (reference sequence). This CDR3 region has 15 residues.

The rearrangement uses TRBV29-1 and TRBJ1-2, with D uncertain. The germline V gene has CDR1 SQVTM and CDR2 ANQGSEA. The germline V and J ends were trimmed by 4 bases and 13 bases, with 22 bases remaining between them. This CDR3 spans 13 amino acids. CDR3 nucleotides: TGCAGCGTTGTAATGTCCGGGGAATCCTTAGGCACCTTC. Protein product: CSVVMSGESLGTF.

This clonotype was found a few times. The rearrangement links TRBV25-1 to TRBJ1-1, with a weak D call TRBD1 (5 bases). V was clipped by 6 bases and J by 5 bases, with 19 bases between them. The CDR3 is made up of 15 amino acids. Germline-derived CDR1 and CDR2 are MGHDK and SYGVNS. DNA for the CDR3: TGTGCCAGCAGGAACCCAGGAAGGGGTGAGACTGAAGCTTTCTTT. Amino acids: CASRNPGRGETEAFF. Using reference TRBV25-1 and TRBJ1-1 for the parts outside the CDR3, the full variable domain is EADIYQTPRYLVIGTGKKITLECSQTMGHDKMYWYQQDPGMELHLIHYSYGVNSTEKGDLSSESTVSRIRTEHFPLTLESARPSHTSQYLCASRNPGRGETEAFFGQGTRLTVV.

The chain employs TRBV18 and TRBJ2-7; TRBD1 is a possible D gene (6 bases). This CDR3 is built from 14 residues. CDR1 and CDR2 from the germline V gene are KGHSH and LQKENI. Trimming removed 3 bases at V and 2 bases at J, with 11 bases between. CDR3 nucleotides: TGTGCCAGCTCACCGCGACAGGTTACCTACGAGCAGTACTTC. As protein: CASSPRQVTYEQYF.

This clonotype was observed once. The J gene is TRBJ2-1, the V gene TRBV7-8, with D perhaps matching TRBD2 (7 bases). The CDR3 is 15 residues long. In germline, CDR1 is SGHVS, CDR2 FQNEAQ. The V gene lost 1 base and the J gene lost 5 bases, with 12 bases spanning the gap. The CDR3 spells CASSLGGGPNNEQFF. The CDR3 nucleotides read TGTGCCAGCAGCTTAGGGGGGGGGCCAAACAATGAGCAGTTCTTC.

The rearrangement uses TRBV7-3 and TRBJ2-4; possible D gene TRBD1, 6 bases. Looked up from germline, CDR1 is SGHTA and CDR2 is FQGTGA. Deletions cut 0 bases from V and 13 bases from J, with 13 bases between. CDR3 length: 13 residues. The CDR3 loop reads CASSLTPGHKQYF. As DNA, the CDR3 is TGTGCCAGCAGCTTAACCCCGGGACACAAGCAGTACTTC.

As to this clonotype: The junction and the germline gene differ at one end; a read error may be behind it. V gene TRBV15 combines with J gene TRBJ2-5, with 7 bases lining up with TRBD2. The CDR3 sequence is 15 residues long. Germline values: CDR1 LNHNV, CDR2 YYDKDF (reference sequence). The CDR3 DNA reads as TGTGCCACCAACAGAGAATGGGGGGGGACTGAGACCCAGTACTTC. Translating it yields CATNREWGGTETQYF.

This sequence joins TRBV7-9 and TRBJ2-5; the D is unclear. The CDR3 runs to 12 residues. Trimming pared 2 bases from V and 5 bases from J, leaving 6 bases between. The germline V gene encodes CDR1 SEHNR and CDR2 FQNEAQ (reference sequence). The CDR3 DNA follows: TGTGCCAGCAGCTTAAGTCTGGAGACCCAGTACTTC. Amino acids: CASSLSLETQYF.

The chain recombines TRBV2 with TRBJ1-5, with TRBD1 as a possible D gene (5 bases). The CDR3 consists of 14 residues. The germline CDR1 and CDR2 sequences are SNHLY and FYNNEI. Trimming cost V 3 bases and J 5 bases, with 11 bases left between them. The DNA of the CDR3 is TGTGCCAGCAGTGACTCAGGGTTGGATCAGCCCCAGCATTTT. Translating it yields CASSDSGLDQPQHF.

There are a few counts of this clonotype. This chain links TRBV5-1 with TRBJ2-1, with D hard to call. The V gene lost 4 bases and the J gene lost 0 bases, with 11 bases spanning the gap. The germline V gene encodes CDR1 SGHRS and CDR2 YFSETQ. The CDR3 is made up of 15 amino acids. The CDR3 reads CASSGGFSSYNEQFF. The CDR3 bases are TGCGCCAGCAGCGGCGGTTTTAGCTCCTACAATGAGCAGTTCTTC.

The CDR3 spells CSALRGLAGEVKFF. DNA of the CDR3: TGCAGTGCTCTCAGAGGGCTAGCGGGGGAAGTTAAGTTCTTC. The rearrangement links TRBV20-1 to TRBJ2-1; 10 nucleotides agree with TRBD2. Looked up from germline, CDR1 is DFQATT and CDR2 is SNEGSKA (reference sequence). V shed 5 bases and J 14 bases; nucleotides not matched to a gene: 15. The CDR3 contains 14 residues.

CDR3 nucleotides: TGCAGTGCTAGAGATCGGACTAGCGGAGGAGGAGGCACAGATACGCAGTATTTT. This codes for CSARDRTSGGGGTDTQYF. The J gene is TRBJ2-3, the V gene TRBV20-1, with 10 nucleotides matching TRBD2. The V gene end was trimmed by 0 bases and the J gene end by 1 base; junction bases not matched to a gene: 10. This CDR3 is built from 18 residues. Germline assignment: CDR1 DFQATT and CDR2 SNEGSKA (reference sequence).

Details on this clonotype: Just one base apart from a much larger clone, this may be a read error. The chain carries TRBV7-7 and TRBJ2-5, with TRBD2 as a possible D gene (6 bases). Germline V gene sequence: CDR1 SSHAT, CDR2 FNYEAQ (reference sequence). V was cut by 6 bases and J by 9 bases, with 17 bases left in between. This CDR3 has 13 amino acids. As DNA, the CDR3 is TGTGCCAGCAGTTCCGGGACTGTGACGGCCCAGTACTTC. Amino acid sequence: CASSSGTVTAQYF.

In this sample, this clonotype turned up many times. The CDR3 bases are TGTGCCAGCTCACCAGGGGAGGGCCCTGGCCAGCCCCAGCATTTT. It encodes CASSPGEGPGQPQHF. This chain connects TRBV18 to TRBJ1-5; no clear D gene. Germline CDR1 reads KGHSH; CDR2 reads LQKENI. This CDR3 is built from 15 residues. The V gene lost 2 bases and the J gene lost 7 bases, with 15 bases spanning the gap.

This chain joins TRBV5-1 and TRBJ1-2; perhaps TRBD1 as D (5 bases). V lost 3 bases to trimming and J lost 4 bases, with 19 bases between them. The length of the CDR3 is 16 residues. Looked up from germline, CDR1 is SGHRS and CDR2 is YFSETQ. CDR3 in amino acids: CASSSGSGDSTYGYTF. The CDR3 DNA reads TGCGCCAGCAGCTCCGGCTCGGGGGATTCCACCTATGGCTACACCTTC.

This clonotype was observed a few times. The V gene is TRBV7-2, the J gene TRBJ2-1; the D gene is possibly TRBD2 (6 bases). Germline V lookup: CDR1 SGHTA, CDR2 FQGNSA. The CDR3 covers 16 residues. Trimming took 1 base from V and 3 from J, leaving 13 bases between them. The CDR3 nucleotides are TGTGCCAGCAGCTTAGGTGTCGGGACTGTCTACAATGAGCAGTTCTTC. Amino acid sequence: CASSLGVGTVYNEQFF.

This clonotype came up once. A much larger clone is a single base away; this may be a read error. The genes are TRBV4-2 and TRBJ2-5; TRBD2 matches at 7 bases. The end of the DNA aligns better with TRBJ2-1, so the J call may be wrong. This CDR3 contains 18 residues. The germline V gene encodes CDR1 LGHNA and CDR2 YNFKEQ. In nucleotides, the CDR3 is TGTGCCAGCAGCCAAGATAGGCCGGGGGGTATCTCTCAAGAGACCCAGTTCTTC. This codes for CASSQDRPGGISQETQFF.

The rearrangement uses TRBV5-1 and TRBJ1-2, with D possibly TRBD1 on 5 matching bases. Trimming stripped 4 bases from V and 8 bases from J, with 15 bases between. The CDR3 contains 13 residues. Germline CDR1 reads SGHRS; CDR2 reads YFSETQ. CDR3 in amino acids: CASSPESRGGYTF. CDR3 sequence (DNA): TGCGCCAGCAGCCCCGAATCCCGGGGGGGCTACACCTTC.

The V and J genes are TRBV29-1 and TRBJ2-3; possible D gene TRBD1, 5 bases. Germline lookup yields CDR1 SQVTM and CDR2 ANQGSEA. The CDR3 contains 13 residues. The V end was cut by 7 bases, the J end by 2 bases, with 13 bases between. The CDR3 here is CSGSQGSTDTQYF. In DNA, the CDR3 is TGCAGCGGGTCGCAGGGCTCCACAGATACGCAGTATTTT.